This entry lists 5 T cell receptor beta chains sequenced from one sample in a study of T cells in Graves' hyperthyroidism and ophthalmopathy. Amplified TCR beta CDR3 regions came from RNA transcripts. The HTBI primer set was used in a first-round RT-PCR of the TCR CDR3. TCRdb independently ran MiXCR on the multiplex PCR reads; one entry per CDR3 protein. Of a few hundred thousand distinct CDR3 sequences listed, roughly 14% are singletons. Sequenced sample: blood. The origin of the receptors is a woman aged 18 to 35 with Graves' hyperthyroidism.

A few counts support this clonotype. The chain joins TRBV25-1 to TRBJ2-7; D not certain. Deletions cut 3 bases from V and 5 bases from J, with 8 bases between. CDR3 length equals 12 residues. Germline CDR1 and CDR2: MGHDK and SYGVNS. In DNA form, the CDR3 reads TGTGCCAGCAGTGATCGAGAAAACGAGCAGTACTTC. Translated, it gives CASSDRENEQYF.

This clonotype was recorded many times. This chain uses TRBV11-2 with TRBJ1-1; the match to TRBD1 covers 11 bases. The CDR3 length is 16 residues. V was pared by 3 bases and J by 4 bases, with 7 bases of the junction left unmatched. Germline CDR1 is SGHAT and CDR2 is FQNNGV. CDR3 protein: CASSFAGTGGPTEAFF. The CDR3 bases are TGTGCCAGCAGCTTCGCCGGGACAGGGGGACCCACTGAAGCTTTCTTT.

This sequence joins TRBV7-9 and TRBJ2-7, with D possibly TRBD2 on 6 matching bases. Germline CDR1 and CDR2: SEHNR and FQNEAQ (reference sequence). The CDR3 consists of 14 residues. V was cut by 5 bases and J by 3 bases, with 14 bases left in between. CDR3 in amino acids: CASSQGLTFYEQYF. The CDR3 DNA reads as TGTGCCAGCAGCCAGGGACTCACTTTCTACGAGCAGTACTTC.

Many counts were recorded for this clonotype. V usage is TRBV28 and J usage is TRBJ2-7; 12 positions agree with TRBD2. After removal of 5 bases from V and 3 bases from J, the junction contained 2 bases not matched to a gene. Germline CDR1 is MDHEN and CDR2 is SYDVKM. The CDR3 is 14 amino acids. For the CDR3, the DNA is TGTGCCAGCAGTCCGACTAGCGGGAGCTACGAGCAGTACTTC. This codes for CASSPTSGSYEQYF.

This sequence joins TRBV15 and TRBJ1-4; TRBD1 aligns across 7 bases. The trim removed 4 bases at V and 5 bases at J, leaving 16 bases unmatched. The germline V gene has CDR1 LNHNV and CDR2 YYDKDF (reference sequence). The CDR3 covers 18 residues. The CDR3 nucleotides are TGTGCCACCAGCAAAGGCGAGGGGGCTGGACATATCAATGAAAAACTGTTTTTT. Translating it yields CATSKGEGAGHINEKLFF.